One and the same sample provided the 5 T cell receptor beta chains below, sequenced in a study of CD8 T cells in ankylosing spondylitis. Overall study results and limits: The study identified a TCR beta motif of seven or eight highly homologous variants that appeared characteristic of ankylosing spondylitis blood.

Their antigens are not known. TCRdb fed the 5' RACE reads into MiXCR, producing one record per CDR3 protein. This table holds 330,000 or so distinct CDR3 sequences, under 8.5% found once. Sequencing was performed on blood, either unsorted or a sorted T cell fraction (not recorded which). The source of these receptors is a male donor with ankylosing spondylitis.

This chain links TRBV12-3 or TRBV12-4 with TRBJ1-2; D gene uncertain. The CDR3 spans 14 residues. Trimming pared 2 bases from V and 6 bases from J, leaving 13 bases between. Here the CDR3 DNA reads TGTGCCAGCAGTTTACGGGGAACGGAGAATGGCTACACCTTC. It yields the protein CASSLRGTENGYTF.

V gene TRBV20-1 combines with J gene TRBJ1-2; a weak D match, TRBD1 (5 bases). CDR1 and CDR2 from the germline V gene are DFQATT and SNEGSKA (reference sequence). The CDR3 runs 14 residues. CDR3 amino acids: CRAGTGNSLYGYTF. The CDR3 nucleotides are TGCAGGGCTGGGACGGGAAATTCTCTTTATGGCTACACCTTC.

The rearrangement joins TRBV20-1 to TRBJ2-7, with unresolved D. Trimming shortened V by 0 bases and J by 2 bases, and 11 bases separated the two germline ends. In germline, CDR1 is DFQATT, CDR2 SNEGSKA (reference sequence). CDR3 length: 14 amino acids. The CDR3 loop is CSARDQVRTYEQYF. The CDR3 nucleotides read TGCAGTGCTAGAGATCAAGTACGAACCTACGAGCAGTACTTC.

This chain joins TRBV4-3 and TRBJ2-7, with TRBD2 identical over 14 bases. The CDR3 has 19 amino acids. CDR1 and CDR2 from the germline V gene are LGHNA and YSLEER. V lost 0 bases, J lost 6 bases, and 13 bases stayed unmatched. CDR3 sequence reads: CASSQEQVGLAGEGGEQYF. CDR3 nucleotide sequence: TGCGCCAGCAGCCAAGAACAAGTGGGACTAGCGGGAGAAGGAGGCGAGCAGTACTTC.

This clonotype has only a few counts. The rearrangement links TRBV24-1 to TRBJ2-3; 11 positions agree with TRBD2. Germline V CDR1 and CDR2: KGHDR, SFDVKD. The V segment lost 4 bases and the J segment 3 bases; nucleotides outside the gene matches: 2. CDR3 size: 15 residues. Written as DNA, the CDR3 is TGTGCCACCAGTGACAGACTAGCGGGAACAGATACGCAGTATTTT. Translated: CATSDRLAGTDTQYF.